This T cell receptor (beta chain) was captured by sequencing in a study of cytomegalovirus exposure and HLA in healthy donors. The overall study: Among around 170 million T cells, an earlier analysis found roughly 110 million unique TCR beta sequences.

Trimming took 7 bases from V and 0 from J, leaving 9 bases between them. CDR3 size: 13 residues. Germline V CDR1 and CDR2: MNHEY, SVGAGI. On this clone: As yet, its antigen is unknown.

A multiplex PCR was run with 60 Vbeta primers and 13 Jbeta primers. The assay was immunoSEQ multiplex PCR, and TCRdb's table has in-frame clones only and misses some. Counted here are 100,000 to 150,000 clones, more than 80% occurring once; the ten biggest clones make up approximately 10%. Whole-study results and caveats: Fewer N-insertions than the roughly 700-donor mean were reportedly shown by an Asian-associated ancestry cluster in a later analysis. Only CMV serostatus was available as immune exposure information.

The V and J genes are TRBV6-5 and TRBJ2-5, with D unclear. The sequenced sample consisted of PBMCs. The receptor's source is a man aged 30 to 39 in good health and CMV-seropositive. Written as DNA, the CDR3 is TGTGCCAGCACGGAGACCTACCAAGAGACCCAGTACTTC. The encoded protein is CASTETYQETQYF.